Sequencing of this T cell receptor (beta chain) was carried out in a study of T cell repertoires in cytomegalovirus infection. Study as a whole: Used in the study were CMV epitopes, some recently identified and HLA-C-restricted, others well-studied and HLA-B-restricted. CMV infection plus the matching HLA type was flagged by public TCR beta signatures.

Per germline, CDR1 SGHVS and CDR2 FNYEAQ. The V gene lost 9 bases and the J gene lost 3 bases, with 21 bases spanning the gap. The CDR3 sequence is 16 residues long. As to this clonotype: Its antigen is not identified.

Study outcomes and limitations: CMV-specific HLA-C-restricted TCR beta clonotypes dominated the ex vivo response.

Using its own MiXCR run on the reads, TCRdb lists one record per CDR3 protein. The sample holds roughly 920,000 distinct CDR3 sequences, approximately 32% seen once. The sample was cultured CD8+ T cells from PBMCs, taken from culture after CMV antigen stimulation. This chain uses TRBV7-6 with TRBJ2-1; D tentatively reads TRBD1 or TRBD2 (6 bases each). The receptor comes from a human donor in good health (CMV status not recorded). Some clones in this sample may be carry-over from other donors' samples. The DNA of the CDR3 is TGTGCCAGTCCTTCTAGTGGCAGGGGAGGCTACAATGAGCAGTTCTTC. Its protein product is CASPSSGRGGYNEQFF.